The subject of this entry is one T cell receptor (beta chain). Its specificity is not known. Based on clinical symptoms, serum thyroxine and TRAb, thyroid ultrasound and orbital computed tomography, diagnoses were reached. The record originates from a study of T cells in Graves' hyperthyroidism and ophthalmopathy. TCR beta CDR3 regions were amplified from RNA. HTBI primers were the set used in a first-round RT-PCR of the TCR CDR3. TCRdb reanalysed the multiplex PCR reads using MiXCR and keeps one entry per CDR3 protein. In the table there are 450,000 to 700,000 distinct CDR3 sequences, roughly 46% of which are singletons. After removal of 6 bases from V and 7 bases from J, the junction contained 10 bases not matched to a gene. This CDR3 is built from 15 residues. Germline V CDR1 and CDR2: MGHDK, SYGVNS. Study findings and constraints: Onset of ophthalmopathy came a median around 6.5 months after the model predicted it. A 13 V-J signature model discriminated ophthalmopathy versus stable hyperthyroidism.

Source material: peripheral blood or thyroid tissue (not recorded which). The J gene is TRBJ2-2, the V gene TRBV25-1, with TRBD1 matching 8 bases. The receptor's source is an adult woman with Graves' disease, either hyperthyroidism or ophthalmopathy (not recorded which). The CDR3 protein is CASSGQGPRDGELFF. CDR3 sequence (DNA): TGTGCCAGCAGCGGACAGGGCCCTCGGGACGGGGAGCTGTTTTTT.